This T cell receptor (beta chain) was documented in a study of blood T cell repertoires in COVID-19 (dated by TCRdb to the early 2020s). Regarding the complete study: The collaborator samples originated in the United States, Italy and Spain and spanned the acute and convalescent phases of COVID-19. The samples were drawn from two sources: the first 160 participants of the ongoing ImmuneRACE study, and approximately 1,300 subjects contributed by 6 global collaborators. The material from the prospective study consisted of cDNA or gDNA derived from T cells, B-cell-depleted T cells, or PBMCs. The dataset comprised deeply sampled blood TCRbeta repertoires from subjects exposed to, actively infected with, or recovered from COVID-19. Where available, HLA class I and class II types were obtained from metadata supplied by the sample provider rather than from assay-based typing. Nearly every sample came with metadata listing a de-identified subject ID, COVID-19 status, age in years and sex. The repertoires were made available in a free public database intended to serve as a resource for research on the immune response to SARS-CoV-2.

Comment on this clone: This clone's antigen is unknown. No quality values exist for individual bases; no much larger clone is one base distant.

The germline V gene (reference sequence) yields LGHDT for CDR1 and YNNKEL for CDR2. Germline trimming amounts to 1 base on V and 6 bases on J, with 7 as the count of junction bases outside the gene matches. From the cysteine through the phenylalanine, the CDR3 covers 16 amino acids. Just the 48-base CDR3 DNA is kept, in frame starting at base 1. The immunoSEQ Assay, a bias-controlled multiplex PCR, was used to amplify TCRbeta CDR3 regions from genomic DNA. Turning to the authors' computational methods: Within the assay, amplification of reference gene primers was used to estimate how many nucleated cells each sample contained. To quantify the absolute abundance of each unique TCRbeta CDR3 rearrangement, sequence reads were collapsed and filtered. For each sample, productive Simpson clonality was calculated by taking the square root of Simpson's diversity index across productive rearrangements. Not all clones reach the TCRdb copy of this immuneACCESS table, which keeps in-frame sequences only. Checked studies attribute under half of the gap to unresolved V genes and leave the rest unexplained. V and J calls and clone size are those listed in that table; D and trimming were worked out from the DNA. The sample table lists some 150,000 clones, about 87% of them with a count of one. The ten largest clonotypes hold less than 0.95% of the sample.

Paper-wide results and their limitations: How much clinical and demographic metadata was included differed by source and by participant, and the metadata was provided uncurated.

Whole blood was collected in K2EDTA tubes by collaborating institutions according to the institutions' own protocols. For TCRbeta analysis, collaborator samples were shipped as frozen whole blood, as isolated PBMCs, or as DNA extracted from either sample type. The rearrangement combines TRBV3-1 (or the pseudogene TRBV3-2) with TRBJ2-1; the junction holds 9 bases that match TRBD2. Sequencing was performed on peripheral blood. The receptor comes from a woman between 45 and 60 years old with acute or convalescent COVID-19. The CDR3 here reads CASSQVPRGGANEQFF. The DNA sequence is as follows: TGTGCCAGCAGCCAAGTTCCCCGCGGGGGGGCCAATGAGCAGTTCTTC.